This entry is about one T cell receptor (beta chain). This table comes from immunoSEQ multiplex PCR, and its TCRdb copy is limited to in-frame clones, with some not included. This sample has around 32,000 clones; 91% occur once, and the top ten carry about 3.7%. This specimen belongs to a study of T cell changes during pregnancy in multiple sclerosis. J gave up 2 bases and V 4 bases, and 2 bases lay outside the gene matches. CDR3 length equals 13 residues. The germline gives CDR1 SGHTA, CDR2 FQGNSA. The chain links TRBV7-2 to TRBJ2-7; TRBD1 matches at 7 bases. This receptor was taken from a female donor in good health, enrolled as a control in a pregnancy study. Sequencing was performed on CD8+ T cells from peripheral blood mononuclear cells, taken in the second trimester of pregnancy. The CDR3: CASSWDRTYEQYF. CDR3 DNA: TGTGCCAGCAGCTGGGACAGAACCTACGAGCAGTACTTC.